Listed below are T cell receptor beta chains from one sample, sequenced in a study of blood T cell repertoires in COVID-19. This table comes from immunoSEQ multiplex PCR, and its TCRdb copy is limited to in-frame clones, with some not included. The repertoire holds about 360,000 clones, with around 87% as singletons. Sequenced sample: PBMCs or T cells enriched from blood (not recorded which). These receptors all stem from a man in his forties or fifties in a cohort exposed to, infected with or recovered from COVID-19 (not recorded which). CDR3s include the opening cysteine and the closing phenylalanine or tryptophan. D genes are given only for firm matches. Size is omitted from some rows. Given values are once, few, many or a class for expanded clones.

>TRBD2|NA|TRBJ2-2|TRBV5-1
TGCGCCAGCAGCGGGAGGCTCGGCGGGAGGGCGGCCACCGGGGAGCTGTTTTTT
CASSGRLGGRAATGELFF
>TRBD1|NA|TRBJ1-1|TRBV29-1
TGCAGCGTTGAAATTACAGGGGGCGGCGAAGCTTTCTTT
CSVEITGGGEAFF
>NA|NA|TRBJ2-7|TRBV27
TGTGCCAGCAGTTTAGACAGAACCTACGAGCAGTACTTC
CASSLDRTYEQYF
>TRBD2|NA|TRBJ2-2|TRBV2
TGTGCCAGCGGGACTAGCGGGTTGTCCGGGGAGCTGTTTTTT
CASGTSGLSGELFF
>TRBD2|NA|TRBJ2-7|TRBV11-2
TGTGCCAGCAGCTTACTAGCGGGAGGGTTCTACGAGCAGTACTTC
CASSLLAGGFYEQYF
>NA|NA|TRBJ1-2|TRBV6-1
TGTGCCAGCAGTGCGATGAGTACGGCCGAGACCGGGAGTGGCTACACCTTC
CASSAMSTAETGSGYTF
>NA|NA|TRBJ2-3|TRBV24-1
TGTGCCACCAGCTCCCCAGGGGACACAGATACGCAGTATTTT
CATSSPGDTDTQYF
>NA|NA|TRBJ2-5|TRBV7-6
TGTGCCAGCAGCTTCATGGAGAGTCAAGAGACCCAGTACTTC
CASSFMESQETQYF
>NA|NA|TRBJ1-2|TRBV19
TGTGCCAGTAGCGACAGAGGCTATGGCTACACCTTC
CASSDRGYGYTF
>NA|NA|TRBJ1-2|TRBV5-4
TGTGCCAGCAGCTTGGTTAGTGTTCAAGGCTACACCTTC
CASSLVSVQGYTF
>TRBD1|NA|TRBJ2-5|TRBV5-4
TGTGCCAGCAGCGCCCAGGGGGCTATAGAGACCCAGTACTTC
CASSAQGAIETQYF
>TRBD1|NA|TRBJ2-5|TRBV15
TGTGCCACCAGCAGACAGGGGGCCGTGGAGACCCAGTACTTC
CATSRQGAVETQYF
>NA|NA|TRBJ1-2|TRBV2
TGTGCCAGCCTCTCGGGAGGGGGCTATGGCTACACCTTC
CASLSGGGYGYTF
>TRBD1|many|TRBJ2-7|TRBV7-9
TGTGCCAGCAGCTCGACAGGGGCCCACTACGAGCAGTACTTC
CASSSTGAHYEQYF
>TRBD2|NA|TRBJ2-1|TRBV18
TGTGCCAGCTCACCCCGGGATAGCGGGAGCCTTGCCTACAATGAGCAGTTCTTC
CASSPRDSGSLAYNEQFF
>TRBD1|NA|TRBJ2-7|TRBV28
TGTGCCAGCAGTTTCTCAGGACAGGGTTTGCGCGAGCAGTACTTC
CASSFSGQGLREQYF